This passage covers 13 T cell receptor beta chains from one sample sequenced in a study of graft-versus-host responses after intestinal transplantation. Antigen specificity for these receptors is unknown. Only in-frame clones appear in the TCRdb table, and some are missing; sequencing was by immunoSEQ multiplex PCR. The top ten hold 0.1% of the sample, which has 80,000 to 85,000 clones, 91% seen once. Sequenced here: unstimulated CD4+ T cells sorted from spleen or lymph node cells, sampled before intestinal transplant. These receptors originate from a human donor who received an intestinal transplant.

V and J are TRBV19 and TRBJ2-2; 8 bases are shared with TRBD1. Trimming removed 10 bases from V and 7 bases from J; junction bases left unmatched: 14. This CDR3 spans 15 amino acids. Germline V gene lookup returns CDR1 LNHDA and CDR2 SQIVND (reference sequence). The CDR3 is CATQGRQGKYGELFF. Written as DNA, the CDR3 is TGTGCCACCCAGGGGAGACAGGGGAAATACGGGGAGCTGTTTTTT.

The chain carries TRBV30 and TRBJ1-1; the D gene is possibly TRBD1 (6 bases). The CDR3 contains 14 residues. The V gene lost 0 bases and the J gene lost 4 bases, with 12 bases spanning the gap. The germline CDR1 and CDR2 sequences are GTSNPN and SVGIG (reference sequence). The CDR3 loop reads CAWSVLTGTTEAFF. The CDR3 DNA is TGTGCCTGGAGTGTACTCACAGGGACCACTGAAGCTTTCTTT.

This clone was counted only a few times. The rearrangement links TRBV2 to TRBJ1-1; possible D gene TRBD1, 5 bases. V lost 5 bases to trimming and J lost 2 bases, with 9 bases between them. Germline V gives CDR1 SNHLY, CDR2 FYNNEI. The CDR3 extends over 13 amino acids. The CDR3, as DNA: TGTGCCAGCAGTCCCAGGGAAAACACTGAAGCTTTCTTT. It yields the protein CASSPRENTEAFF. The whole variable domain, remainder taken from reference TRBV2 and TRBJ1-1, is EPEVTQTPSHQVTQMGQEVILRCVPISNHLYFYWYRQILGQKVEFLVSFYNNEISEKSEIFDDQFSVERPDGSNFTLKIRSTKLEDSAMYFCASSPRENTEAFFGQGTRLTVV.

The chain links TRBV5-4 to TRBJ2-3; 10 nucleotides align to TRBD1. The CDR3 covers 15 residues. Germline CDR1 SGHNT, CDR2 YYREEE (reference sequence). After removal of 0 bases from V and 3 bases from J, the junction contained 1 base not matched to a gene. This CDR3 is CASSLGGQGTDTQYF. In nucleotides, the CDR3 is TGTGCCAGCAGCTTGGGGGGACAGGGGACAGATACGCAGTATTTT.

CDR3 nucleotides: TGTGCCATCAGTGAGGTCTGGGCGGGGGGTAACAATGAGCAGTTCTTC. This translates into CAISEVWAGGNNEQFF. The J gene is TRBJ2-1, the V gene TRBV10-3, with 8 positions matching TRBD2. The CDR3 is 16 amino acids. V shed 2 bases and J 5 bases; nucleotides not matched to a gene: 8. Germline assignment: CDR1 ENHRY and CDR2 SYGVKD.

In DNA, the CDR3 is TGTGCCAGCAGCCTCGGGGGAGGGGCTGGAAACACCATATATTTT. It yields the protein CASSLGGGAGNTIYF. This chain connects TRBV7-2 to TRBJ1-3, with a possible D match to TRBD1 (5 bases). The V gene's germline CDR1 is SGHTA and CDR2 FQGNSA. The V end lost 5 bases, the J end lost 2 bases, and 13 bases lay between the germline ends. The CDR3 has 15 residues.

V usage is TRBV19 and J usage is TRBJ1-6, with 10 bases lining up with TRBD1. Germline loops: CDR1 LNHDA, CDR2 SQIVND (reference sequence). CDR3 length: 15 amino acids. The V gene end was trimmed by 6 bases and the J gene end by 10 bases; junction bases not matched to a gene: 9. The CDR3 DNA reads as TGTGCCAGTAGCTCCACCGGGACAGGGGAGTCACCCCTCCACTTT. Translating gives CASSSTGTGESPLHF. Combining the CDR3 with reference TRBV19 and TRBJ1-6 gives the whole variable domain DGGITQSPKYLFRKEGQNVTLSCEQNLNHDAMYWYRQDPGQGLRLIYYSQIVNDFQKGDIAEGYSVSREKKESFPLTVTSAQKNPTAFYLCASSSTGTGESPLHFGNGTRLTVT.

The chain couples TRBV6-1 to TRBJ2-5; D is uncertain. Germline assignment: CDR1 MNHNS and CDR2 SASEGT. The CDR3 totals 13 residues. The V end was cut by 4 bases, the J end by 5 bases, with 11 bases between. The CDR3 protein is CASSAHFRETQYF. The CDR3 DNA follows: TGTGCCAGCAGTGCACACTTCAGGGAGACCCAGTACTTC.

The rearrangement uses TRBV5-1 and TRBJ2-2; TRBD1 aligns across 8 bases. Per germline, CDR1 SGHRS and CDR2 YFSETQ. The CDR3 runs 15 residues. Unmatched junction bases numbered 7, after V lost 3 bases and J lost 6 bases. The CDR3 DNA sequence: TGCGCCAGCAGCTGGCTGACAGGGGCCGCCGGGGAGCTGTTTTTT. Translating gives CASSWLTGAAGELFF.

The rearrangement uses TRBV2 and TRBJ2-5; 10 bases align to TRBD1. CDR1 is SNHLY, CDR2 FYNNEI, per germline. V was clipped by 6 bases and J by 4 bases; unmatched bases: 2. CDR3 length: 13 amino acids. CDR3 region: CASRTGGGETQYF. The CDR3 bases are TGTGCCAGCAGGACAGGGGGCGGAGAGACCCAGTACTTC.

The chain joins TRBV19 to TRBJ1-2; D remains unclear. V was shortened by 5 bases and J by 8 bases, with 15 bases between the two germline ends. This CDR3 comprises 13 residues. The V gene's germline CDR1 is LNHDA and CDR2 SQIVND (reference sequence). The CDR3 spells CASSGWSMRGYTF. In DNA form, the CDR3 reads TGTGCCAGTAGTGGCTGGTCCATGCGGGGCTACACCTTC.

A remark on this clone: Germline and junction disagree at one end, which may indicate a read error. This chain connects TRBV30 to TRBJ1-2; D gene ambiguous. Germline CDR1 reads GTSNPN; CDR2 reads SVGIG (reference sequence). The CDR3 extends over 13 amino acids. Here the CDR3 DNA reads TGTGCCTGGAGTGAATTAGCTAATTATGGCTACACCTTC. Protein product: CAWSELANYGYTF.

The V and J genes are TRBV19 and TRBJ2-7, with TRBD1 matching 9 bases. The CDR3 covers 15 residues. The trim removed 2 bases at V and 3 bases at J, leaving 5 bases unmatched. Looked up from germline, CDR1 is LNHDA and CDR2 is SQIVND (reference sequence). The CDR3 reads CASSIRSGQGYEQYF. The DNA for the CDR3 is TGTGCCAGTAGTATAAGGTCGGGACAGGGCTACGAGCAGTACTTC.